This is a list of T cell receptor beta chains from one sample in a study of metastatic and nonmetastatic thyroid tumors. TCRdb redid the clone calls on the PCR reads using MiXCR. The sample gives tens of thousands of clones, about an eighth of which show up once; approximately 22% is in the top ten. The sequenced sample consisted of blood. These receptors came from a female donor with papillary thyroid cancer or a benign thyroid nodule (not recorded which). Some clones in this sample may be carry-over from other donors' samples. The CDR3 runs from the conserved cysteine through the conserved F or W. The order of the fields is D gene, clone size, V gene, J gene, CDR3 DNA, CDR3 protein. A D gene is named only where the DNA matches it firmly. Clone size is stated in some rows and not others, as once, few, many or a class when expanded.

>.|many|TRBV2|TRBJ2-7
TGTGCCAGCTTGCGGAGTGGAGAGCAGTACTTC
CASLRSGEQYF
>TRBD2|many|TRBV24-1|TRBJ2-1
TGTGCCACCAGTGATTTAGGACGGGAGGGCGATGAGCAGTTCTTC
CATSDLGREGDEQFF
>TRBD2|many|TRBV12-3/TRBV12-4|TRBJ2-2
TGTGCCAGCACTGTGACTAGCGGGTTGGGGGAGCTGTTTTTT
CASTVTSGLGELFF
>.|few|TRBV28|TRBJ2-7
TGTGCCAGCAGTTCGGCCAGAACCTACGAGCAGTACTTC
CASSSARTYEQYF
>TRBD1|many|TRBV5-1|TRBJ2-7
TGCGCCAGCAGCTTGGCCGGGACAGGCGCCTACGAGCAGTACTTC
CASSLAGTGAYEQYF
>.|many|TRBV6-1|TRBJ2-7
TGTGCCAGCAGTGAAGCGGCAGGGTGGGAGCAGTACTTC
CASSEAAGWEQYF
>TRBD2|.|TRBV11-2|TRBJ2-1
TGTGCCAGCAGCTTAGATAAGGGCCAGCGGGGGAAGTTCTTC
CASSLDKGQRGKFF
>TRBD2|many|TRBV2|TRBJ2-3
TGTGCCAGCACCCCTAGCGGGAGGGGACGCACAGATACGCAGTATTTT
CASTPSGRGRTDTQYF
>TRBD1|many|TRBV28|TRBJ2-7
TGTGCCAGCAGTTTGGGAGCCGGGACAGAGTACTTC
CASSLGAGTEYF
>.|many|TRBV19|TRBJ2-1
TGTGCCAGTAGACCCGGGGGCGGTACCTACAATGAGCAGTTCTTC
CASRPGGGTYNEQFF
>TRBD2|many|TRBV5-5|TRBJ2-1
TGTGCCAGCAGCTTTTTTTTAGCGGGAGGGCCTCAGGATGAGCAGTTCTTC
CASSFFLAGGPQDEQFF
>TRBD2|many|TRBV3-1|TRBJ2-7
TGTGCCAGCAGCCCAACCGGGACTAGCCTGGAGCAGTACTTC
CASSPTGTSLEQYF
>.|many|TRBV2|TRBJ1-5
TGTGCCAGCAGTCAGGATGGGGGGGGTCAGCCCCAGCATTTT
CASSQDGGGQPQHF
>TRBD1|few|TRBV27|TRBJ2-7
TGTGCCAGCATTCTACAGGGGGTATCCTACGAGCAGTACTTC
CASILQGVSYEQYF
>TRBD1|many|TRBV25-1|TRBJ1-4
TGTGCCAGCAGTGAGACAGGGTTAGGTAATGAAAAACTGTTTTTT
CASSETGLGNEKLFF
>.|.|TRBV10-1|TRBJ2-7
TGCGCCAGCAGTGAGGGACGAAACGAGCAGTACTTC
CASSEGRNEQYF
>.|many|TRBV18|TRBJ1-3
TGTGCCAGCTCATCGGGGCACCATTCTGGAAACACCATATATTTT
CASSSGHHSGNTIYF
>.|many|TRBV11-1|TRBJ2-2
TGTGCCAGCAGCTTTGGAGGGTACAGGACTCGGACCGGGGAGCTGTTTTTT
CASSFGGYRTRTGELFF
>TRBD2|many|TRBV6-2/TRBV6-3|TRBJ2-5
TGTGCCAGCAGCCACCCGGGACTAGCGGGAGGGGGAGAGACCCAGTACTTC
CASSHPGLAGGGETQYF
>TRBD2|many|TRBV6-1|TRBJ2-7
TGTGCCAGCAGTCCTCCGGGACTAGCGGGTGAGCAGTACTTC
CASSPPGLAGEQYF
>TRBD2|many|TRBV11-1|TRBJ2-5
TGTGCCAGCAGCCCCCGACTAGCGGAAGAGACCCAGTACTTC
CASSPRLAEETQYF
>TRBD2|many|TRBV4-2|TRBJ2-5
TGTGCCAGCAGCCAAGGAGCGGGAGTCGTGGAGACCCAGTACTTC
CASSQGAGVVETQYF
>TRBD1|many|TRBV27|TRBJ1-2
TGTGCCAGCAGTGTAAACAGGGGAAGTGGCTACACCTTC
CASSVNRGSGYTF
>.|many|TRBV27|TRBJ2-7
TGTGCCAGCAGTTGGGGGTCCGAGCAGTACTTC
CASSWGSEQYF
>.|large|TRBV9|TRBJ1-1
TGTGCCAGCAGCGTAGGAGGAGTTAGGACTGAAGCTTTCTTT
CASSVGGVRTEAFF
>.|many|TRBV20-1|TRBJ2-5
TGCAGTGCTAGAGATCCGTCCATGGGAGAGACCCAGTACTTC
CSARDPSMGETQYF
>TRBD1|many|TRBV20-1|TRBJ2-7
TGCAGTGCTAGAGACCTCGGGACAGGGGAGCAGTACTTC
CSARDLGTGEQYF
>.|many|TRBV9|TRBJ1-1
TGTGCCAGCAGCGTTAGGGGGGACACTGAAGCTTTCTTT
CASSVRGDTEAFF
>TRBD2|many|TRBV7-9|TRBJ2-1
TGTGCCAGCAGCTTGATGGCGGGAGACAATGAGCAGTTCTTC
CASSLMAGDNEQFF
>.|many|TRBV6-2/TRBV6-3|TRBJ2-4
TGTGCCAGCGAAGGGTCGGGGTTAGCCAAAAACATTCAGTACTTC
CASEGSGLAKNIQYF
>TRBD1|many|TRBV29-1|TRBJ2-3
TGCAGCGTTCGAATTCGACAGGGGGCAGATACGCAGTATTTT
CSVRIRQGADTQYF
>TRBD1|many|TRBV11-2|TRBJ1-1
TGTGCCAGCAGCGTAGGGGGGGGGACAGCGAACACTGAAGCTTTCTTT
CASSVGGGTANTEAFF
>.|.|TRBV2|TRBJ2-1
TGTGCCATCAATGGTAGCGGTAGGGATACCTACAATGAGCAGTTCTTC
CAINGSGRDTYNEQFF
>TRBD2|.|TRBV7-9|TRBJ2-1
TGTGCCAGCTCCCGAGGCGGGAGGGCCGAGTTCTTC
CASSRGGRAEFF
>TRBD1|many|TRBV5-4|TRBJ1-4
TGTGCCAGCAGCCCGCAGGGGGTACGACGAAAACTGTTTTTT
CASSPQGVRRKLFF
>.|many|TRBV28|TRBJ2-1
TGTGCCAGCAGGTCTGGTATGGCCTACAATGAGCAGTTCTTC
CASRSGMAYNEQFF
>.|.|TRBV11-3|TRBJ2-1
TGTGCCAGCAGCTTCGGCTCCTACAATGAGCAGTTCTTC
CASSFGSYNEQFF
>.|.|TRBV4-2|TRBJ2-7
TGTGCCAGCAGCCAATCCGTTACAGTCTCCTACGAGCAGTACTTC
CASSQSVTVSYEQYF
>TRBD1|.|TRBV27|TRBJ2-2
TGTGCCAGAGCCAGGGGGCTGGACGGGGAGCTGTTTTTT
CARARGLDGELFF
>.|many|TRBV7-8|TRBJ1-5
TGTGCCAGCAGCTTATGGGCGGGGGCGAGCAATCAGCCCCAGCATTTT
CASSLWAGASNQPQHF
>TRBD1|many|TRBV2|TRBJ1-2
TGTGCCAGCAGTGGGGGACAGGAGGAACTATATGGCTACACCTTC
CASSGGQEELYGYTF
>.|many|TRBV5-6|TRBJ1-1
TGTGCCAGCAGCTTTGGGACGGGTAACACTGAAGCTTTCTTT
CASSFGTGNTEAFF
>.|.|TRBV5-1|TRBJ2-3
TGCGCCAGCAGCTTGGGACTAGTGGTAGGGGCAGATACGCAGTATTTT
CASSLGLVVGADTQYF
>.|many|TRBV20-1|TRBJ1-5
TGCAGTGCTCTGGATACGACAATAGGCAGGTTGGATGTTCGTGGTCAGCCCCAGCATTTT
CSALDTTIGRLDVRGQPQHF
>.|many|TRBV2|TRBJ1-2
TGTGCCAGCCTTGGAGGGGGGGAGGCTAACTATGGCTACACCTTC
CASLGGGEANYGYTF
>TRBD2|many|TRBV6-6|TRBJ2-2
TGTGCCAGCAGTTATAAACTAGCGGGATATGACACCGGGGAGCTGTTTTTT
CASSYKLAGYDTGELFF
>TRBD1|.|TRBV7-9|TRBJ2-3
TGTGCCAGCAGCCCGCACAGGGGGCTAGATACGCAGTATTTT
CASSPHRGLDTQYF
>.|many|TRBV7-9|TRBJ1-2
TGTGCCAGCAGCCCCTACCCGGGACATAACTATGGCTACACCTTC
CASSPYPGHNYGYTF
>.|many|TRBV28|TRBJ1-2
TGTGCCAGCAGCCCCATTGGAGCTGCGGGGAAGTATGGCTACACCTTC
CASSPIGAAGKYGYTF
>.|many|TRBV29-1|TRBJ2-1
TGCAGCGTCCCGAAAGGAATAAGGGGTGATGAGCAGTTCTTC
CSVPKGIRGDEQFF
>TRBD1|many|TRBV20-1|TRBJ2-2
TGCAGTGCTAGAGTGGGGACAGCGAGGACCGGGGAGCTGTTTTTT
CSARVGTARTGELFF
>.|many|TRBV29-1|TRBJ1-5
TGCAGCGTAGGACAGTATAGCAATCAGCCCCAGCATTTT
CSVGQYSNQPQHF
>.|many|TRBV30|TRBJ2-5
TGTGCCTGGAGTGTAGGGAGCAGCAAGGGGACCCAGTACTTC
CAWSVGSSKGTQYF
>.|many|TRBV12-3/TRBV12-4|TRBJ2-7
TGTGCCAGCAGTTTAGTAAGGAGGGACGAGCAGTACTTC
CASSLVRRDEQYF
>TRBD1|.|TRBV7-2|TRBJ1-3
TGTGCCAGCAGCTTAGCGTTCCAGGGGGCGACTTCCTCTGGAAACACCATATATTTT
CASSLAFQGATSSGNTIYF
>.|many|TRBV28|TRBJ2-5
TGTGCCAGCAGTCTGGATGGGGAGACCCAGTACTTC
CASSLDGETQYF
>.|many|TRBV28|TRBJ2-7
TGTGCCAGCAGTTTACAGGGTGGAGTCTACGAGCAGTACTTC
CASSLQGGVYEQYF
>.|many|TRBV20-1|TRBJ1-1
TGCAGTGCTAGTGCCCGGTTGAACACTGAAGCTTTCTTT
CSASARLNTEAFF